Listed below are T cell receptor beta chains from one sample, sequenced in a study of radiotherapy plus CTLA-4 blockade in lung cancer. TCRdb's copy holds only in-frame clones and misses some; the assay was immunoSEQ multiplex PCR. The repertoire holds about 84,000 clones, with about two thirds as singletons. Sequenced material: peripheral blood, taken from a patient treated with radiotherapy plus ipilimumab. The receptor source for this set is a human donor with non-small cell lung cancer that progressed on radiotherapy plus ipilimumab. CDR3s include the opening cysteine and the closing phenylalanine or tryptophan. The D gene is left open where the match is weak. The size entry is marked missing in some rows and otherwise reads once, few, many or a size class.

abundance | d_gene | j_gene | v_gene | CDR3aa | CDR3nt
NA | NA | TRBJ1-2 | TRBV21-1 | CASSPVPGHRPGYGYTF | TGTGCCAGCAGCCCCGTCCCGGGACATCGTCCAGGCTATGGCTACACCTTC
NA | NA | TRBJ2-1 | TRBV11-2 | CASSLVSYNEQFF | TGTGCCAGCAGCTTAGTATCCTACAATGAGCAGTTCTTC
few | TRBD1 | TRBJ1-5 | TRBV19 | CASRRTGGHQPQHF | TGTGCCAGTAGGAGGACAGGCGGGCATCAGCCCCAGCATTTT
NA | TRBD1 | TRBJ2-2 | TRBV11-2 | CASSGTGINTGELFF | TGTGCCAGCAGCGGGACAGGGATAAACACCGGGGAGCTGTTTTTT
NA | TRBD2 | TRBJ2-3 | TRBV9 | CASSVDGRADTQYF | TGTGCCAGCAGCGTAGACGGGAGGGCAGATACGCAGTATTTT
NA | TRBD1 | TRBJ2-1 | TRBV6-1 | CASSAESGQGAYNEQFF | TGTGCCAGCAGTGCCGAATCGGGACAGGGGGCCTACAATGAGCAGTTCTTC
NA | TRBD1 | TRBJ2-5 | TRBV18 | CASSRDRAEETQYF | TGTGCCAGCTCACGAGACAGGGCCGAAGAGACCCAGTACTTC
NA | TRBD2 | TRBJ2-5 | TRBV9 | CASSVGGLAAETQYF | TGTGCCAGCAGCGTAGGGGGACTAGCAGCGGAGACCCAGTACTTC
once | NA | TRBJ1-5 | TRBV5-6 | CASSWWGGNQPQHF | TGTGCCAGCAGCTGGTGGGGGGGAAATCAGCCCCAGCATTTT
NA | NA | TRBJ2-3 | TRBV28 | CASSPRPRDTQYF | TGTGCCAGCAGTCCGCGACCAAGAGATACGCAGTATTTT
NA | TRBD1 | TRBJ1-6 | TRBV9 | CASSVGSGTGWELDSPLHF | TGTGCCAGCAGCGTGGGGTCGGGGACAGGGTGGGAACTCGATTCACCCCTCCACTTT
NA | NA | TRBJ1-5 | TRBV5-1 | CASSLVGGSNQPQHF | TGCGCCAGCAGCTTGGTCGGGGGTAGCAATCAGCCCCAGCATTTT
NA | NA | TRBJ1-3 | TRBV5-1 | CASSLDETATAGNTIYF | TGCGCCAGCAGCTTGGACGAGACAGCGACGGCTGGAAACACCATATATTTT
NA | TRBD1 | TRBJ1-6 | TRBV19 | CASSIGGRGRSPLHF | TGTGCCAGTAGTATAGGAGGAAGGGGGCGATCACCCCTCCACTTT
NA | NA | TRBJ1-4 | TRBV27 | CASADFRGDEKLFF | TGTGCCAGCGCCGACTTCCGGGGAGATGAAAAACTGTTTTTT
NA | NA | TRBJ2-1 | TRBV21-1 | CASSKARNPSSYNEQFF | TGTGCCAGCAGCAAAGCGCGGAACCCCAGCTCCTACAATGAGCAGTTCTTC
NA | TRBD2 | TRBJ2-5 | TRBV7-3 | CASSLSAGGQETQYF | TGTGCCAGCAGCTTATCAGCGGGGGGACAAGAGACCCAGTACTTC